The source of this T cell receptor (beta chain) is a study of T cells after posttransplantation cyclophosphamide. Study-wide results and limits: TRB clonality was highly associated with recipient CMV seropositivity and reactivation. Skin or GI-infiltrating T cells shared few TRB sequences with blood.

Per the germline V gene, CDR1 is SGHTA and CDR2 is FQGTGA. V shed 2 bases and J 9 bases; nucleotides not matched to a gene: 7. CDR3 size: 14 residues. Profiled with immunoSEQ multiplex PCR; TCRdb holds only in-frame clones, not every one. The sample yields about 16,000 clones, 90% to 95% seen once. This clone was picked up one time. Its specificity is unknown. Cells defined as naive were viable CD3+CD4+ or CD3+CD8+ and CCR7+CD45RA+CD45RO-CD95-CD27+CD28+. This TCR was recovered from a woman aged 50 to 65 in good health and a related stem cell transplant donor. The chain is built from TRBV7-3 and TRBJ2-1, with 7 bases fitting TRBD1. Sequenced input: naive CD4+ T cells sorted from blood. Here the CDR3 reads CASSLATGFSEQFF. DNA of the CDR3: TGTGCCAGCAGCTTAGCGACAGGGTTTTCTGAGCAGTTCTTC.